Following are 17 T cell receptor beta chains from one sample sequenced in a study of PD-L1 blockade in urothelial cancer. Produced via immunoSEQ multiplex PCR; TCRdb's table is partial and in-frame only. The sample gives about 84,000 clones, around 76% of which show up once; more than 8% is in the top ten. Sequenced here: PBMCs, sampled around atezolizumab (anti-PD-L1) treatment. All receptors come from a man between 65 and 85 years old with urothelial cancer.

The chain joins TRBV29-1 to TRBJ1-3, with 7 bases identical to TRBD1. The CDR3 is made up of 12 amino acids. V gave up 6 bases and J gave up 4 bases; unmatched junction bases: 3. Looked up from germline, CDR1 is SQVTM and CDR2 is ANQGSEA. Here the CDR3 reads CSVGTAGNTIYF. Here the CDR3 DNA reads TGCAGCGTCGGGACAGCGGGAAACACCATATATTTT.

The chain uses TRBV19 and TRBJ1-6; the match to TRBD1 covers 9 bases. The CDR3 length is 14 residues. The germline V gene encodes CDR1 LNHDA and CDR2 SQIVND (reference sequence). J lost 10 bases, V lost 10 bases, and 11 bases had no gene match. CDR3 residues: CATQEGTGRSPLHF. Here the CDR3 DNA reads TGTGCCACCCAGGAGGGGACAGGGCGCTCACCCCTCCACTTT.

V gene TRBV10-2 combines with J gene TRBJ1-1, with D possibly matching TRBD1 (6 bases). Trimming removed 0 bases at V and 5 bases at J, with 16 bases between. The CDR3 loop spans 16 amino acids. Germline assignment: CDR1 WSHSY and CDR2 SAAADI. The CDR3 region has the DNA TGCGCCAGCAGTGAGTCCTATACAGGGCAGAGAACTGAAGCTTTCTTT. Protein: CASSESYTGQRTEAFF.

V is TRBV11-2 and J is TRBJ2-3; 9 bases are a match to TRBD2. Germline V lookup: CDR1 SGHAT, CDR2 FQNNGV. The trim removed 1 base at V and 3 bases at J, leaving 5 bases unmatched. This CDR3 spans 16 amino acids. This CDR3 is CASSLGSGSGTDTQYF. Written as DNA, the CDR3 is TGTGCCAGCAGCTTAGGTAGCGGGAGTGGAACAGATACGCAGTATTTT.

This clone was found once. The J gene is TRBJ1-4, the V gene TRBV2, with TRBD1 matching 9 bases. CDR3 size: 14 residues. Trimming took 6 bases from V and 5 from J; bases not matched to a gene: 4. CDR1 and CDR2 (germline): SNHLY, FYNNEI. This CDR3 is CASSPDRGNEKLFF. The CDR3 nucleotides are TGTGCCAGCAGCCCAGACAGGGGGAATGAAAAACTGTTTTTT.

V is TRBV5-1 and J is TRBJ1-1, with D perhaps TRBD1 (5 bases). The CDR3 contains 14 residues. Germline CDR1 reads SGHRS; CDR2 reads YFSETQ. The V end lost 3 bases, the J end lost 1 base, and 10 bases lay between the germline ends. CDR3 bases: TGCGCCAGCAGCTACGGACATCAGAACACTGAAGCTTTCTTT. Translation: CASSYGHQNTEAFF.

The chain joins TRBV2 to TRBJ1-2; 7 positions agree with TRBD1. Germline CDR1 is SNHLY and CDR2 is FYNNEI. Trimming took 6 bases from V and 8 from J; bases not matched to a gene: 15. The CDR3 extends over 15 amino acids. CDR3 region: CASRVGTVPIGGYTF. CDR3 nucleotides: TGTGCCAGCAGGGTCGGGACAGTCCCTATTGGAGGCTACACCTTC.

The rearrangement links TRBV19 to TRBJ1-2; D possibly corresponds to TRBD1 (6 bases). The germline CDR1 and CDR2 sequences are LNHDA and SQIVND (reference sequence). The ends were cut back, 2 bases at V and 1 base at J, with 17 bases in the middle. This CDR3 has 17 residues. The CDR3 nucleotides are TGTGCCAGTAGTATAAAACGGACAGAAGCAAATAACTATGGCTACACCTTC. This sequence encodes CASSIKRTEANNYGYTF.

The chain uses TRBV5-5 and TRBJ2-2, with 7 positions matching TRBD1. Looked up from germline, CDR1 is SGHKS and CDR2 is YYEKEE (reference sequence). After removal of 4 bases from V and 5 bases from J, the junction contained 5 bases not matched to a gene. This CDR3 contains 14 residues. CDR3 protein: CASSLGQVTGELFF. CDR3 coding DNA: TGTGCCAGCAGCCTTGGACAGGTGACCGGGGAGCTGTTTTTT.

This chain connects TRBV11-2 to TRBJ1-2; TRBD1 agrees at 10 bases. Per germline, CDR1 SGHAT and CDR2 FQNNGV. This CDR3 region has 14 residues. Germline trimming cut 3 bases from V and 8 bases from J; bases unmatched to any gene: 6. The DNA for the CDR3 is TGTGCCAGCAGCTTGGGACAGGGGTTTGGAGGCTACACCTTC. Its translation: CASSLGQGFGGYTF. The full variable domain, its missing parts supplied by reference TRBV11-2 and TRBJ1-2, is EAGVAQSPRYKIIEKRQSVAFWCNPISGHATLYWYQQILGQGPKLLIQFQNNGVVDDSQLPKDRFSAERLKGVDSTLKIQPAKLEDSAVYLCASSLGQGFGGYTFGSGTRLTVV.

This chain connects TRBV19 to TRBJ2-2; TRBD1 aligns across 8 bases. CDR3 length: 13 residues. V lost 7 bases and J lost 7; bases outside the gene matches: 5. Germline V gives CDR1 LNHDA, CDR2 SQIVND (reference sequence). CDR3 loop: CASKTGVGGELFF. As DNA, the CDR3 is TGTGCCAGTAAGACAGGGGTTGGCGGGGAGCTGTTTTTT.

This clone is medium-sized. V gene TRBV30 combines with J gene TRBJ1-1; D is ambiguous. CDR3 length: 11 residues. From germline, CDR1 is GTSNPN and CDR2 SVGIG (reference sequence). Between the trimmed V and J ends, which lost 5 bases and 1 base, there was a span of 5 bases. The CDR3 region is CAWERNTEAFF. The CDR3 DNA reads as TGTGCCTGGGAGAGGAACACTGAAGCTTTCTTT.

The sample holds a few counts of this clone. The chain combines TRBV4-1 with TRBJ1-5; possible D gene TRBD1, 6 bases. This CDR3 spans 16 amino acids. Per germline, CDR1 MGHRA and CDR2 YSYEKL. With 4 bases removed from V and 4 bases from J, the gap between germline ends came to 17 bases. In DNA, the CDR3 is TGCGCCAGCAGCCTCTCAGCACAGGGTGGAAATCAGCCCCAGCATTTT. Amino acids: CASSLSAQGGNQPQHF.

V and J are TRBV30 and TRBJ1-1; 7 positions agree with TRBD1. V lost 4 bases to trimming and J lost 4 bases; unmatched junction nucleotides: 6. This CDR3 is 13 amino acids long. The germline V gene encodes CDR1 GTSNPN and CDR2 SVGIG (reference sequence). The CDR3: CAWNPQGGTEAFF. CDR3 DNA sequence: TGTGCCTGGAACCCCCAGGGGGGCACTGAAGCTTTCTTT.

The rearrangement uses TRBV15 and TRBJ1-1; 8 nucleotides agree with TRBD1. CDR3 length: 17 amino acids. Germline CDR1 is LNHNV and CDR2 is YYDKDF (reference sequence). Losses at the gene ends were 0 bases for V and 3 bases for J; bases not matched to a gene: 9. The CDR3 protein is CATSRDYVTGGDTEAFF. CDR3 sequence (DNA): TGTGCCACCAGCAGAGATTACGTAACAGGGGGGGACACTGAAGCTTTCTTT.

This chain joins TRBV6-1 and TRBJ1-2; 10 nucleotides align to TRBD1. The CDR3 has 14 residues. V dropped 7 bases and J dropped 6; count of bases not matched to a gene: 8. CDR1 and CDR2 (germline): MNHNS, SASEGT. The CDR3 sequence: CASTLGQGGNGYTF. For the CDR3, the DNA is TGTGCCAGCACCCTAGGACAGGGGGGAAATGGCTACACCTTC.

About this clone: Relative to the germline gene, one junction end is altered; a read error may explain this. Other DNA sequences in the sample encode the same CDR3. The rearrangement joins TRBV2 to TRBJ1-4; no definite D call. CDR1 is SNHLY and CDR2 is FYNNEI in the germline V gene. The CDR3 spans 12 residues. CDR3 nucleotides: TGTGCCTCCAAGGCAACTAATGAAAAACTCTTTTTT. Its protein product is CASKATNEKLFF. The full variable domain, its missing parts supplied by reference TRBV2 and TRBJ1-4, is EPEVTQTPSHQVTQMGQEVILRCVPISNHLYFYWYRQILGQKVEFLVSFYNNEISEKSEIFDDQFSVERPDGSNFTLKIRSTKLEDSAMYFCASKATNEKLFFGSGTQLSVL.